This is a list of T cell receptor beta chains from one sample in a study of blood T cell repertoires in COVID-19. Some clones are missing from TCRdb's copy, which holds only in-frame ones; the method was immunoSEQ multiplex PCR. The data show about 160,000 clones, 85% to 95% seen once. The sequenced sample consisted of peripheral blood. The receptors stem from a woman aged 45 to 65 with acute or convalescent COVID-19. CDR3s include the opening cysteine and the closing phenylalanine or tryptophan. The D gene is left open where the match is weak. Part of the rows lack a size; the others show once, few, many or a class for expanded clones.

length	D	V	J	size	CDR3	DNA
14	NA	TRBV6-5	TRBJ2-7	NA	CASRRGGASYEQYF	TGTGCCAGCCGGCGTGGGGGGGCCTCCTACGAGCAGTACTTC
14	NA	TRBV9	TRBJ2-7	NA	CASSLSGVSYEQYF	TGTGCCAGCAGCTTATCGGGAGTCTCCTACGAGCAGTACTTC
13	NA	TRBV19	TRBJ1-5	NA	CASRQGKDQPQHF	TGTGCCAGTAGACAGGGTAAAGATCAGCCCCAGCATTTT
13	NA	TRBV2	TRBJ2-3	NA	CASSQQGPDTQYF	TGTGCCAGCAGCCAACAGGGCCCAGATACGCAGTATTTT
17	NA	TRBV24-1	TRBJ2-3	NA	CATSDPRDTASTDTQYF	TGTGCCACCAGTGACCCCCGAGACACCGCTAGCACAGATACGCAGTATTTT
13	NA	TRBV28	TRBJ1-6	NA	CASKGAYNSPLHF	TGTGCCAGCAAGGGGGCCTATAATTCACCCCTCCACTTT
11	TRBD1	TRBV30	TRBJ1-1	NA	CAWNRGTEAFF	TGTGCCTGGAACAGGGGCACTGAAGCTTTCTTT
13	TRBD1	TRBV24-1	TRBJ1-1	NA	CATSGGQGTEAFF	TGTGCCACCAGTGGTGGACAGGGAACTGAAGCTTTCTTT
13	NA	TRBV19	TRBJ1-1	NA	CASTFGGHTEAFF	TGTGCCAGTACCTTCGGGGGACACACTGAAGCTTTCTTT
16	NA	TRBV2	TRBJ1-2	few	CASSGIPGTYNYGYTF	TGTGCCAGCAGTGGTATCCCAGGCACCTATAACTATGGCTACACCTTC
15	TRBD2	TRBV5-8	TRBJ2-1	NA	CASSFSGSSYNEQFF	TGTGCCAGCAGCTTTAGCGGGAGCTCCTACAATGAGCAGTTCTTC
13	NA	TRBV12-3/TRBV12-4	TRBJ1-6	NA	CASRLQKNSPLHF	TGTGCCAGCAGGTTACAGAAAAATTCACCCCTCCACTTT
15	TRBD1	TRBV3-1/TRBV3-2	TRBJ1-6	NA	CASSQGTGGNSPLHF	TGTGCCAGCAGCCAAGGGACAGGGGGTAATTCACCCCTCCACTTT
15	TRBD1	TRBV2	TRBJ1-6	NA	CASSVRDRNNSPLHF	TGTGCCAGCAGTGTACGGGACAGAAATAATTCACCCCTCCACTTT
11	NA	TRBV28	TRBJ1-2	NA	CASSLYHGYTF	TGTGCCAGCAGTCTCTACCATGGCTACACCTTC
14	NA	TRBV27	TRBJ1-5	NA	CASKEGSINQPQHF	TGTGCCAGCAAGGAGGGCAGCATCAATCAGCCCCAGCATTTT
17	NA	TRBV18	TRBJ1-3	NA	CASSPPSRPLSGNTIYF	TGTGCCAGCTCACCACCAAGCAGGCCCCTCTCTGGAAACACCATATATTTT
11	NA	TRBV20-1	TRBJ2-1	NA	CSARVVNEQFF	TGCAGTGCTAGAGTAGTCAATGAGCAGTTCTTC
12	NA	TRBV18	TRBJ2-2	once	CASSLAAGELFF	TGTGCCAGCTCACTGGCGGCCGGGGAGCTGTTTTTT
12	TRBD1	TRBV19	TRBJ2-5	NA	CASGDSQETQYF	TGTGCCAGTGGGGACAGCCAAGAGACCCAGTACTTC
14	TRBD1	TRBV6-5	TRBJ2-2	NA	CASRGQASTGELFF	TGTGCCAGCAGGGGACAGGCGTCCACCGGGGAGCTGTTTTTT
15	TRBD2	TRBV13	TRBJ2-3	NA	CASSAGGPYEDTQYF	TGTGCCAGCAGCGCGGGGGGGCCCTACGAAGATACGCAGTATTTT
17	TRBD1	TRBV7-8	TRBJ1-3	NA	CASSLSGQSYSGNTIYF	TGTGCCAGCAGCTTATCGGGACAGTCCTACTCTGGAAACACCATATATTTT
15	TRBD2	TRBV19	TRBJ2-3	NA	CASSSTSGVKDTQYF	TGTGCCAGTAGTTCGACTAGCGGGGTAAAGGATACGCAGTATTTT
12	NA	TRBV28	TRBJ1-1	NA	CASSSLPTGAFF	TGTGCCAGCAGTTCTTTGCCCACCGGGGCTTTCTTT